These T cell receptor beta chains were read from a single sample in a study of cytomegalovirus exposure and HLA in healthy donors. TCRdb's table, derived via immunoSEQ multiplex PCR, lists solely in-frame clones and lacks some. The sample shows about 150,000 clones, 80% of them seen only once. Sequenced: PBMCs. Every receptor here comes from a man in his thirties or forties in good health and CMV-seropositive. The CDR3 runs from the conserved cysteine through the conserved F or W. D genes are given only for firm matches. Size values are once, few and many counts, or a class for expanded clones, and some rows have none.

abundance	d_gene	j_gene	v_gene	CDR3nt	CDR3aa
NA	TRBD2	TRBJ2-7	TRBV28	TGTGCCAGCGGATGGGGGAGGGAGGGACTAGCGACGACCTACGAGCAGTACTTC	CASGWGREGLATTYEQYF
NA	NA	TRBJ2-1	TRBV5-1	TGCGCCAGCAGCCAAGCCTCCTACAATGAGCAGTTCTTC	CASSQASYNEQFF
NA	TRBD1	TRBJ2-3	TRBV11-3	TGTGCCAGCAGCTTAGTGACAGGGAGCACAGATACGCAGTATTTT	CASSLVTGSTDTQYF
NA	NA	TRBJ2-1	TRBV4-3	TGCGCCAGCAGCCAAGATCGGGACACTTACAATGAGCAGTTCTTC	CASSQDRDTYNEQFF
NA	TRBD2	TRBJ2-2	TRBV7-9	TGTGCCAGCACACAGAGGTCTAGCGGGGGCCGAAACACCGGGGAGCTGTTTTTT	CASTQRSSGGRNTGELFF
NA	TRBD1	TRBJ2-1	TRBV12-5	TGTGCCATGCCGGGACAGAGTTTTATTTGCGATGAGCAGTTCTTC	CAMPGQSFICDEQFF
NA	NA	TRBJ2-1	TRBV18	TGTGCCAGCTCACCAGAGAACCACAATGAGCAGTTCTTC	CASSPENHNEQFF
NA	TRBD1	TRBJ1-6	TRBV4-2	TGTGCCAGCAGCCAAGATTATAGGACAGGGGGGTTCTATAATTCACCCCTCCACTTT	CASSQDYRTGGFYNSPLHF
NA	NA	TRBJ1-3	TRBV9	TGTGCCAGCAGCTCCTCCACACACTCTGGAAACACCATATATTTT	CASSSSTHSGNTIYF
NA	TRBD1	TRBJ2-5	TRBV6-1	TGTGCCAGCAGTCTAGGGGGCGTAACAGAGACCCAGTACTTC	CASSLGGVTETQYF
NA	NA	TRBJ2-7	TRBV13	TGTGCCAGCAGCTTAGGGGGCAGCTCCTACGAGCAGTACTTC	CASSLGGSSYEQYF
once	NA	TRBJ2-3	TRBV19	TGTGCCAGTAGTATTCAACAAGGCACAGATACGCAGTATTTT	CASSIQQGTDTQYF
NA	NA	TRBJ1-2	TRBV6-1	TGTGCCAGCACCCGGGCGGGTGGCTACACCTTC	CASTRAGGYTF
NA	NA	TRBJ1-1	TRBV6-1	TGTGCCAGCAGCCGACAGGCCTCGGAAACTGAAGCTTTCTTT	CASSRQASETEAFF
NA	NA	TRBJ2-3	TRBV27	TGTGCCAGCAGTTTAACGCCTGGGGGCTCCGGCACAGATACGCAGTATTTT	CASSLTPGGSGTDTQYF
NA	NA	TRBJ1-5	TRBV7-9	TGTGCCAGCAGCCCTCCCGATCAGCCCCAGCATTTT	CASSPPDQPQHF
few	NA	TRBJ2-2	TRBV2	TGTGCCAGCAGTGCGGGGACTGCCGGGGAGCTGTTTTTT	CASSAGTAGELFF
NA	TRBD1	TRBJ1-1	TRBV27	TGTGCCAGCAGTACTGGACAGGGCTACACTGAAGCTTTCTTT	CASSTGQGYTEAFF
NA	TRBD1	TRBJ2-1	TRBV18	TGTGCCAGCTCGGGACAGGGAAACTACAATGAGCAGTTCTTC	CASSGQGNYNEQFF
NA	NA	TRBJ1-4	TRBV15	TGTGCCACCAGCAGAGTTCCGCGGGCACTGGGGGAAAAACTGTTTTTT	CATSRVPRALGEKLFF
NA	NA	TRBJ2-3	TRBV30	TGTGCCTGGAGCCCAGGTGGAGATACGCAGTATTTT	CAWSPGGDTQYF
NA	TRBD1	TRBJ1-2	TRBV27	TGTGCCAGCAGTCCAGCGGGTACAGGGGCTAACTATGGCTACACCTTC	CASSPAGTGANYGYTF
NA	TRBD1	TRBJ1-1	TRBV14	TGTGCCAGCAGCCAAACAGGGGGCCTTGAAGCTTTCTTT	CASSQTGGLEAFF
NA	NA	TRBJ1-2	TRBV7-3	TGTGCCAGCAGCAGCGACGGAAACTATGGCTACACCTTC	CASSSDGNYGYTF
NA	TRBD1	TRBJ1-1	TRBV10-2	TGCGCCAGCACACCGGGACAGGGGTTCACTGAAGCTTTCTTT	CASTPGQGFTEAFF
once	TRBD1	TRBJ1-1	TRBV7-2	TGTGCCAGCACCAGAAACCAGGGGGCTATCACTGAAGCTTTCTTT	CASTRNQGAITEAFF
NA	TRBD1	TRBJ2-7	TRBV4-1	TGCGCCAGCAGCCGCCTCTATACAGGGGGCTCCTACGAGCAGTACTTC	CASSRLYTGGSYEQYF
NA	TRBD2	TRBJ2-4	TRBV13	TGTGCCAGCAGCCCGGGGGGTCTAGCGGGGGGTGTCGCCAAAAACATTCAGTACTTC	CASSPGGLAGGVAKNIQYF
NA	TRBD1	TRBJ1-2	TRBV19	TGTGCCAGTAGCACCGGGACAGGGGTATCCTGGCATGGCTACACCTTC	CASSTGTGVSWHGYTF
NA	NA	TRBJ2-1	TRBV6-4	TGTGCCAGCAGTGCGTCAGGTAACTACAATGAGCAGTTCTTC	CASSASGNYNEQFF
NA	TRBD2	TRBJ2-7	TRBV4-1	TGCGCCAGCAGCCACGGGACTAGCGGGAGGACTACCTACGAGCAGTACTTC	CASSHGTSGRTTYEQYF
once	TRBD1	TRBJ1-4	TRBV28	TGTGCCGGGCGACCGACAGGGACGGCTGAAAAACTGTTTTTT	CAGRPTGTAEKLFF
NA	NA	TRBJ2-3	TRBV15	TGTGCCACCAGCAGGGAGGGGCAGCTCACAGATACGCAGTATTTT	CATSREGQLTDTQYF
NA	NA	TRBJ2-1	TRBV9	TGTGCCAGCGGCGGACGAGGGGGTATAGCCTACAATGAGCAGTTCTTC	CASGGRGGIAYNEQFF
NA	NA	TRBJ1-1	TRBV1	TGCACCAGCAGCCAAGAACAATGGGGGCGTAAAGGGACTGAAGCTTTCTTT	CTSSQEQWGRKGTEAFF
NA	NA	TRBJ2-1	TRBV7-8	TGTGCCAGCAGCCCCCAAAGGGAGGTCTCCTACAATGAGCAGTTCTTC	CASSPQREVSYNEQFF
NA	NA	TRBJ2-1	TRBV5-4	TGTGCCAGCAGCCCGGGTGGCTACGGGGATGAGCAGTTCTTC	CASSPGGYGDEQFF
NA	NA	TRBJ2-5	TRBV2	TGTGCCAGCAGTTATCTCCTCCCCGGAGAGTCCGAGACCCAGTACTTC	CASSYLLPGESETQYF
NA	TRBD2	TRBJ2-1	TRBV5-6	TGTGCCAGCAGCTCCCGGACTAGCGGGGAGGGTCTAAATGAGCAGTTCTTC	CASSSRTSGEGLNEQFF
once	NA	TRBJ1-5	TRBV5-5	TGTGCCAGCAGGTCGAATCTAAGGGGAGGAAATCAGCCCCAGCATTTT	CASRSNLRGGNQPQHF
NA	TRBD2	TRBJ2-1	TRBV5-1	TGCGCCAGCAGCTTTGCTAGCGGGGGGGCAAGCTACAATGAGCAGTTCTTC	CASSFASGGASYNEQFF
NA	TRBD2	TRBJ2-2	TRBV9	TGTGCCTGCGGGAGGAACACCGGGGAGCTGTTTTTT	CACGRNTGELFF
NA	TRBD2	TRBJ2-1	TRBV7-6	TGTGCCAGCAGCTCCCGGACTAGCGGGAGGTTCGATGAGCAGTTCTTC	CASSSRTSGRFDEQFF
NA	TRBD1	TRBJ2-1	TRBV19	TGTGCCAGTAGTGGCGGACAGGGGTCCTACAATGAGCAGTTCTTC	CASSGGQGSYNEQFF
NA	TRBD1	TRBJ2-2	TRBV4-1	TGCGCCAGCAGCTTGGACAGGGTTCCTGGGGAGCTGTTTTTT	CASSLDRVPGELFF
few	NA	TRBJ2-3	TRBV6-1	TGTGCCAGCAGGCCCAGGGATCTAGGCACAGATACGCAGTATTTT	CASRPRDLGTDTQYF
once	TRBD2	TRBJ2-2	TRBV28	TGTGCCAGCAGTGCCCCCCAGGGACTAGCGGGAAGGGAGCTGTTTTTT	CASSAPQGLAGRELFF
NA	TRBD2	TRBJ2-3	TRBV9	TGTGCCAGCAGCGTAGCCCTGAGACTAGCGGGGGGAACAGATACGCAGTATTTT	CASSVALRLAGGTDTQYF
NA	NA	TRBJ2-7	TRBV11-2	TGTGCCAGCAGCTTAAAGGGGCCCTACGAGCAGTACTTC	CASSLKGPYEQYF
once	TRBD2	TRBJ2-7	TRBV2	TGTGCCAGCAGACCGAGGACTAGCGGGAGCTCCTACGAGCAGTACTTC	CASRPRTSGSSYEQYF
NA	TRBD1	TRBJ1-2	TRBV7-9	TGTTCCAGCAGCCCCGGACAGGGCAACCTTAACTATGGCTACACCTTC	CSSSPGQGNLNYGYTF
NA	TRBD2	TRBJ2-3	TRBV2	TGTGCCAGCAGTTTAGCGGGGGGCCACATGCCAGATACGCAGTATTTT	CASSLAGGHMPDTQYF
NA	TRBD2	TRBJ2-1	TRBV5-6	TGTGCCAGCAGCTTGGTTCGGGAGGCGGCGTACAATGAGCAGTTCTTC	CASSLVREAAYNEQFF
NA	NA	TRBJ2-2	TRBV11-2	TGTGCCAGCAGCTCGGGGTGGCTCCGCCGGGGGAACACCGGGGAGCTGTTTTTT	CASSSGWLRRGNTGELFF
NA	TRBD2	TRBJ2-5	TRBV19	TGTGCCAGTACCACCACGACACTAGCGGTCAAAGGGACCCAGTACTTC	CASTTTTLAVKGTQYF